These T cell receptor beta chains were read from a single sample in a study of shared clonotypes between healthy human individuals. Generated by immunoSEQ multiplex PCR, the TCRdb table keeps only in-frame clones and is missing some. The data hold some 630,000 clones, with 72% observed a single time. The specimen was memory CD4+ T cells sorted from blood. Receptors originate from a woman in her 30s in good health. Each CDR3 is given with its conserved first and last residue. The D gene is left open where the match is weak. Some rows mark clone size as missing; the rest say once, few, many or name a class of expanded clone.

V	J	size	D	DNA	CDR3
TRBV20-1	TRBJ2-7	NA	NA	TGCAGTGCTAGACCCCTCGGCGAGCAGTACTTC	CSARPLGEQYF
TRBV25-1	TRBJ2-2	NA	TRBD2	TGTGCCAGCACCCCAGGTTTGGGACTAGCGGGACCCCACGGGGAGCTGTTTTTT	CASTPGLGLAGPHGELFF
TRBV11-3	TRBJ1-1	NA	NA	TGTGCCAGCAGCTTAGGTTTAAGCCCCCCCGGCCCTGAAGCTTTCTTT	CASSLGLSPPGPEAFF
TRBV5-1	TRBJ2-5	NA	TRBD1	TGCGCCAGCACCCCGGGCGGGACAGGAGGCGAGACCCAGTACTTC	CASTPGGTGGETQYF
TRBV7-9	TRBJ2-5	NA	TRBD2	TGTGCCAGCAGCTCCACTAGCGGTCAAGAGACCCAGTACTTC	CASSSTSGQETQYF
TRBV15	TRBJ2-1	NA	TRBD1	TGTGCCACCAGCAGATTCGCTTTAGGACAGGGCCGTTACAATGAGCAGTTCTTC	CATSRFALGQGRYNEQFF
TRBV6-5	TRBJ1-3	NA	NA	TGTGCCAGCAGTTACTCGACAGGCTCTGGAAACACCATATATTTT	CASSYSTGSGNTIYF
TRBV21-1	TRBJ2-7	NA	NA	TGTGCCAGCAGCCCGGTGAAAGAGGCGGACAGGGTGCACCACGAGCAGTACTTC	CASSPVKEADRVHHEQYF
TRBV5-8	TRBJ2-1	NA	NA	TGTGCCAGCAGCTTAGACTGGCTGGGTGAGCAGTTCTTC	CASSLDWLGEQFF
TRBV5-5	TRBJ1-4	NA	NA	TGTGCCAGCAGCGAGACAGGTTTACAACTGTTTTTT	CASSETGLQLFF
TRBV7-3	TRBJ2-5	NA	NA	TGTGCCAGCAGCTTAGAGGGTGGGGAGACCCAGTACTTC	CASSLEGGETQYF
TRBV18	TRBJ1-2	few	NA	TGTGCCAGCTCACCATCAACACGGAATTTTGGCTACACCTTC	CASSPSTRNFGYTF
TRBV6-5	TRBJ2-1	NA	NA	TGTGCCAGCAGTTATACCATGGGCTCCTACAATGAGCAGTTCTTC	CASSYTMGSYNEQFF
TRBV7-2	TRBJ2-7	once	NA	TGTGCCAGCAGCTGGGTGGGGAACCCCTACGAGCAGTACTTC	CASSWVGNPYEQYF